Below are 14 T cell receptor beta chains sequenced from a single sample in a study of blood T cell repertoires in COVID-19. TCRdb's table, derived via immunoSEQ multiplex PCR, lists solely in-frame clones and lacks some. The sample consists of some 300,000 clones, about 90% of them appearing once. Source material: PBMCs or T cells enriched from blood (not recorded which). These receptors were obtained from a woman aged 50 to 60 who had been exposed to COVID-19.

In its sample, this clone was seen a few times. The chain employs TRBV5-8 and TRBJ1-5; D not resolved. V was pared by 4 bases and J by 5 bases, with 10 bases between. Germline assignment: CDR1 SGHTS and CDR2 YDEGEE. The CDR3 spans 13 residues. CDR3 DNA: TGTGCCAGCAGCGGCTCCGGGTATCAGCCCCAGCATTTT. Its translation: CASSGSGYQPQHF.

The chain couples TRBV6-4 to TRBJ1-5; 8 bases are a match to TRBD1. The CDR3 has 15 residues. CDR1 is MRHNA, CDR2 SNTAGT, per germline. V lost 3 bases, J lost 3 bases, and 4 bases stayed unmatched. For the CDR3, the DNA is TGTGCCAGCAGTGAAACAGGGGGGTCCAATCAGCCCCAGCATTTT. Translating it yields CASSETGGSNQPQHF.

This chain uses TRBV19 with TRBJ1-2; TRBD1 matches at 9 bases. Losses at the gene ends were 2 bases for V and 7 bases for J; bases not matched to a gene: 5. Per the germline V gene, CDR1 is LNHDA and CDR2 is SQIVND (reference sequence). This CDR3 comprises 14 residues. CDR3 residues: CASSILGQGSGYTF. CDR3 nucleotide sequence: TGTGCCAGTAGTATACTGGGACAGGGTTCTGGCTACACCTTC.

This chain connects TRBV2 to TRBJ2-1; 7 bases fit TRBD2. Per the germline V gene, CDR1 is SNHLY and CDR2 is FYNNEI. This CDR3 region has 19 residues. After removal of 6 bases from V and 4 bases from J, the junction contained 21 bases not matched to a gene. The chain's CDR3 is CASSRLPNSPSGVYNEQFF. The DNA for the CDR3 is TGTGCCAGCAGCCGCCTCCCCAACTCTCCCAGCGGGGTATACAATGAGCAGTTCTTC. Full variable domain (remainder filled in from reference TRBV2 and TRBJ2-1): EPEVTQTPSHQVTQMGQEVILRCVPISNHLYFYWYRQILGQKVEFLVSFYNNEISEKSEIFDDQFSVERPDGSNFTLKIRSTKLEDSAMYFCASSRLPNSPSGVYNEQFFGPGTRLTVL.

The chain carries TRBV3-1 (or the pseudogene TRBV3-2) and TRBJ2-7, with TRBD2 matching over 8 bases. Trimming took 7 bases from V and 6 from J; bases not matched to a gene: 5. This CDR3 has 12 amino acids. Per the germline V gene, CDR1 is LGHDT and CDR2 is YNNKEL (reference sequence). Here the CDR3 DNA reads TGTGCCAGCAACGGGGGGGCGGGCGAGCAGTACTTC. The encoded protein is CASNGGAGEQYF.

The genes are TRBV7-9 and TRBJ2-7; 11 nucleotides match TRBD2. This CDR3 contains 17 residues. CDR1 and CDR2 from the germline V gene are SEHNR and FQNEAQ (reference sequence). J lost 1 base, V lost 1 base, and 6 bases had no gene match. Here the CDR3 DNA reads TGTGCCAGCAGCTTAGATGGTCTAGCGGGGGGATCCTACGAGCAGTACTTC. Its translation: CASSLDGLAGGSYEQYF.

DNA of the CDR3: TGTGCCAGCAGCTTGGGGGGGCGCCCCTATGGCTACACCTTC. Translated, it gives CASSLGGRPYGYTF. The genes are TRBV5-4 and TRBJ1-2, with D possibly matching TRBD1 (6 bases). V was pared by 0 bases and J by 4 bases, with 10 bases between. The CDR3 covers 14 residues. Germline V gene lookup returns CDR1 SGHNT and CDR2 YYREEE (reference sequence).

The chain recombines TRBV27 with TRBJ1-2; tentatively, D is TRBD1 (6 bases). The CDR3 spans 15 residues. V lost 6 bases and J lost 4, with 18 bases in between. CDR1 and CDR2 (germline): MNHEY, SMNVEV (reference sequence). The CDR3 sequence: CASRRVGGLGYGYTF. The DNA for the CDR3 is TGTGCCAGCAGAAGGGTGGGGGGGCTGGGCTATGGCTACACCTTC.

The V gene is TRBV19, the J gene TRBJ1-1; 9 positions agree with TRBD1. Trimming took 7 bases from V and 0 from J; bases not matched to a gene: 9. The germline gives CDR1 LNHDA, CDR2 SQIVND (reference sequence). CDR3 length: 16 amino acids. CDR3 coding DNA: TGTGCCAGTAAGTCTTTCGGGACAGGGATGAACACTGAAGCTTTCTTT. Translated, it gives CASKSFGTGMNTEAFF.

J is TRBJ1-1 and V is TRBV30; D perhaps matches TRBD1 (5 bases). V was trimmed by 4 bases and J by 1 base, leaving 10 bases between them. CDR3 length equals 13 residues. Germline V gene sequence: CDR1 GTSNPN, CDR2 SVGIG (reference sequence). The CDR3, as DNA: TGTGCCTGGACCTTCGACAGGAACACTGAAGCTTTCTTT. Its translation is CAWTFDRNTEAFF. The full variable domain, completed using reference TRBV30 and TRBJ1-1, is SQTIHQWPATLVQPVGSPLSLECTVEGTSNPNLYWYRQAAGRGLQLLFYSVGIGQISSEVPQNLSASRPQDRQFILSSKKLLLSDSGFYLCAWTFDRNTEAFFGQGTRLTVV.

This clone is a singleton in its sample. J is TRBJ2-7 and V is TRBV6-1; no definite D call. Trimming cost V 1 base and J 2 bases, with 12 bases left between them. The CDR3 consists of 15 residues. The germline V gene encodes CDR1 MNHNS and CDR2 SASEGT. CDR3 coding DNA: TGTGCCAGCAGTGAAGTGATGATCCCTACCTACGAGCAGTACTTC. Translating it yields CASSEVMIPTYEQYF.

The chain has TRBV3-1 (or the pseudogene TRBV3-2) and TRBJ1-6; a possible D gene is TRBD1 (6 bases). Trimming left V 5 bases short and J 6 bases short, with 14 bases between. CDR1 LGHDT and CDR2 YNNKEL come from the germline V gene (reference sequence). CDR3 length equals 15 residues. The CDR3 is CASSFDRRVNSPLHF. CDR3 in DNA: TGTGCCAGCAGCTTTGACAGGAGAGTTAATTCACCCCTCCACTTT.

V is TRBV19 and J is TRBJ1-5; TRBD1 aligns across 7 bases. With V trimmed by 11 bases and J by 4 bases, 11 bases remained unmatched. The germline V gene encodes CDR1 LNHDA and CDR2 SQIVND (reference sequence). The CDR3 totals 14 residues. The CDR3 DNA is TGTGCCGGAGGATCGACAGGGCCTAATCAGCCCCAGCATTTT. Residues: CAGGSTGPNQPQHF.

The V call is TRBV30, the J call TRBJ1-2, with 10 nucleotides matching TRBD1. Trimming at V came to 1 base and at J to 7 bases, leaving 9 bases not matched to a gene. The CDR3 length is 15 residues. CDR1 is GTSNPN and CDR2 is SVGIG in the germline V gene (reference sequence). CDR3 residues: CAWSADRDRGGGYTF. The CDR3 DNA is TGTGCCTGGAGTGCAGACCGGGACAGGGGAGGTGGCTACACCTTC. Combining the CDR3 with reference TRBV30 and TRBJ1-2 gives the whole variable domain SQTIHQWPATLVQPVGSPLSLECTVEGTSNPNLYWYRQAAGRGLQLLFYSVGIGQISSEVPQNLSASRPQDRQFILSSKKLLLSDSGFYLCAWSADRDRGGGYTFGSGTRLTVV.